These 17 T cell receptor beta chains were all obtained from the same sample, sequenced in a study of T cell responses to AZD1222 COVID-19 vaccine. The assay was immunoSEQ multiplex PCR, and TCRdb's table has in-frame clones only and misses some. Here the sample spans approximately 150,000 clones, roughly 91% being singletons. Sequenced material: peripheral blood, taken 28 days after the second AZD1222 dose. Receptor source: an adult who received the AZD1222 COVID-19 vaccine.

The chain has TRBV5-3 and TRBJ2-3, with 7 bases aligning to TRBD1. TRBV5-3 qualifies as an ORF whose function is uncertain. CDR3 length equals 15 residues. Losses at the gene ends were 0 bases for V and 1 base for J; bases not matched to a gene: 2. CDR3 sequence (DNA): TGTGCCAGAAGCTTGGTTGGACAGGGCACAGATACGCAGTATTTT. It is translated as CARSLVGQGTDTQYF.

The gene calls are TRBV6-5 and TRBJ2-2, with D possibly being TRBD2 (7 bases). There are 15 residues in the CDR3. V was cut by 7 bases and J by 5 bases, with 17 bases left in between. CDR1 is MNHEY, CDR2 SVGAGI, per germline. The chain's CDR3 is CASMGGQGRTGELFF. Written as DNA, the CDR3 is TGTGCCAGCATGGGGGGGCAGGGAAGGACCGGGGAGCTGTTTTTT.

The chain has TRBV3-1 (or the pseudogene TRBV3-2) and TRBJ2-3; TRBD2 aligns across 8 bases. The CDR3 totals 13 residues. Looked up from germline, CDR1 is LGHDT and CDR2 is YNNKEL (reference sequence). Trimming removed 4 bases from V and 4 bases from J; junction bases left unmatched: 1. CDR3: CASSPGGADTQYF. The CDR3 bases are TGTGCCAGCAGCCCCGGGGGGGCAGATACGCAGTATTTT.

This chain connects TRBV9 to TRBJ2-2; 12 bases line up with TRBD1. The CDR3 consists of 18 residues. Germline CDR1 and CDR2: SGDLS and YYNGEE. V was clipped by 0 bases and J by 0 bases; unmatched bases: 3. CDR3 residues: CASSVAGQGAANTGELFF. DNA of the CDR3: TGTGCCAGCAGCGTAGCGGGACAGGGGGCAGCGAACACCGGGGAGCTGTTTTTT. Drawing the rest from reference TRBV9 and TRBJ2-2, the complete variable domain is DSGVTQTPKHLITATGQRVTLRCSPRSGDLSVYWYQQSLDQGLQFLIQYYNGEERAKGNILERFSAQQFPDLHSELNLSSLELGDSALYFCASSVAGQGAANTGELFFGEGSRLTVL.

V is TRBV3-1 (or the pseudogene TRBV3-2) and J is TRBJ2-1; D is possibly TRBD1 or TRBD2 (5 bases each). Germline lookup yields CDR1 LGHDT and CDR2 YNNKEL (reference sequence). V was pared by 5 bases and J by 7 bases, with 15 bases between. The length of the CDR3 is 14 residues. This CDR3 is CASSYQGASNEQFF. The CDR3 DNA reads TGTGCCAGCAGCTATCAGGGAGCTTCAAATGAGCAGTTCTTC.

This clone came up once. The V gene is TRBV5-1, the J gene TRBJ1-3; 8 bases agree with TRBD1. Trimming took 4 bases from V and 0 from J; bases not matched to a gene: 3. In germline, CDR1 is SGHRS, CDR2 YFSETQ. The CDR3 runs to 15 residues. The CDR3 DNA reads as TGCGCCAGCAGCCGAGGACAGGGCTCTGGAAACACCATATATTTT. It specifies CASSRGQGSGNTIYF.

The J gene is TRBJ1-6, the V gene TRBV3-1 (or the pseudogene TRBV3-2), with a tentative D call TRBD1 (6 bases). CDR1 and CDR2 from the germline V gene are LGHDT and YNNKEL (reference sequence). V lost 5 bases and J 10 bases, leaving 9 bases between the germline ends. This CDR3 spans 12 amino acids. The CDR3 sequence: CASSLQGSPLHF. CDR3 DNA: TGTGCCAGCAGCTTACAGGGATCACCCCTCCACTTT.

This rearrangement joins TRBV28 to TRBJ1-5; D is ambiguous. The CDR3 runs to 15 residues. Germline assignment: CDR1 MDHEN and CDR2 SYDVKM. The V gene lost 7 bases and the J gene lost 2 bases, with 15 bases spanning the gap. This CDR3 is CASIPMGGGNQPQHF. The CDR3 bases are TGTGCCAGCATCCCGATGGGCGGAGGCAATCAGCCCCAGCATTTT. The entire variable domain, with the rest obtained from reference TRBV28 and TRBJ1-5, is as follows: DVKVTQSSRYLVKRTGEKVFLECVQDMDHENMFWYRQDPGLGLRLIYFSYDVKMKEKGDIPEGYSVSREKKERFSLILESASTNQTSMYLCASIPMGGGNQPQHFGDGTRLSIL.

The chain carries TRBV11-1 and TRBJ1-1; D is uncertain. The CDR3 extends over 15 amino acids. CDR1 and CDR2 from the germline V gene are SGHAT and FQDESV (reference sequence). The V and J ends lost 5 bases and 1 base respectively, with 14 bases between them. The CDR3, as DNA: TGTGCCAGCAGCACGCGGACCCAACCGAACACTGAAGCTTTCTTT. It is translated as CASSTRTQPNTEAFF.

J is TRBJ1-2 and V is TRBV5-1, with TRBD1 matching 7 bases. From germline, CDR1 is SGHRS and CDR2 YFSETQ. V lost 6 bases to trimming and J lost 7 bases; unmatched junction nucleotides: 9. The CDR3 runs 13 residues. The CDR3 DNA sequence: TGCGCCAGCACCGAGGGGGCAGGGGGTGGCTACACCTTC. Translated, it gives CASTEGAGGGYTF.

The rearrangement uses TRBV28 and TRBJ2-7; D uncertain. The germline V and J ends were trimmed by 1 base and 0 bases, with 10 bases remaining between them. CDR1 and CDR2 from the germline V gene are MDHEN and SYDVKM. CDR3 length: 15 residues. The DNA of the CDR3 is TGTGCCAGCAGTTTATTTGGTGAAAGCTCCTACGAGCAGTACTTC. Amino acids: CASSLFGESSYEQYF. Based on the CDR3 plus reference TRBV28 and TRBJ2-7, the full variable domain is DVKVTQSSRYLVKRTGEKVFLECVQDMDHENMFWYRQDPGLGLRLIYFSYDVKMKEKGDIPEGYSVSREKKERFSLILESASTNQTSMYLCASSLFGESSYEQYFGPGTRLTVT.

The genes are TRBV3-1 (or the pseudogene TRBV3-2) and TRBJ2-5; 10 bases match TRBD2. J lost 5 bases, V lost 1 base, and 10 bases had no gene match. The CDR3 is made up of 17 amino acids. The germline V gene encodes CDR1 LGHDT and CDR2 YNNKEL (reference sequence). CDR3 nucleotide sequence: TGTGCCAGCAGCCAAGGAGGTGGTAGCGGGGGGTGGGAGACCCAGTACTTC. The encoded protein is CASSQGGGSGGWETQYF.

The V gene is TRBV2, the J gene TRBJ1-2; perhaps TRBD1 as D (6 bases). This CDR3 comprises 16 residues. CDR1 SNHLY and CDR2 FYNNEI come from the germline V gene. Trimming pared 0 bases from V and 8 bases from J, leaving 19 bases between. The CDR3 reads CASSEAGAGVGGGYTF. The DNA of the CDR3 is TGTGCCAGCAGTGAAGCCGGCGCAGGGGTTGGCGGAGGCTACACCTTC.

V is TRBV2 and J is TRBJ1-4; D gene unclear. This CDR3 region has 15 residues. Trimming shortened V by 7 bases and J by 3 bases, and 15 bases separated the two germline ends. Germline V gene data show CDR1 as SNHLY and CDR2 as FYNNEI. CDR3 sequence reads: CASNINYSANEKLFF. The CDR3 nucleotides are TGTGCCAGCAACATAAACTACAGCGCTAATGAAAAACTGTTTTTT.

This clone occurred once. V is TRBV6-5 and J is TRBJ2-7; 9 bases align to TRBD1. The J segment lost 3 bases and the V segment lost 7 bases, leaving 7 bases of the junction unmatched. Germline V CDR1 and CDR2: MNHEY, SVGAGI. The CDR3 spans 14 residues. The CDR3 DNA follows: TGTGCCAGCACTCTGGGGACAGGGCACTACGAGCAGTACTTC. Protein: CASTLGTGHYEQYF.

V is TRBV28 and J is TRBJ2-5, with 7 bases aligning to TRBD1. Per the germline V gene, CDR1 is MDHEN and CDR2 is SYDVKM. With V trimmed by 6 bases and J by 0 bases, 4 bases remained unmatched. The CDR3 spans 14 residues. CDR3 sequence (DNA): TGTGCCAGCAGCTTTGGGACAGACCAAGAGACCCAGTACTTC. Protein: CASSFGTDQETQYF.

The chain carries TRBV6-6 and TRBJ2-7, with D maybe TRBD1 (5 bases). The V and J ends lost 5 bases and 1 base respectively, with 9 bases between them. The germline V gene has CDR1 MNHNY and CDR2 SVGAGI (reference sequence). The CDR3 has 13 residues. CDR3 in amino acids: CASSLPGSYEQYF. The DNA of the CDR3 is TGTGCCAGCAGTCTTCCAGGGTCCTACGAGCAGTACTTC.